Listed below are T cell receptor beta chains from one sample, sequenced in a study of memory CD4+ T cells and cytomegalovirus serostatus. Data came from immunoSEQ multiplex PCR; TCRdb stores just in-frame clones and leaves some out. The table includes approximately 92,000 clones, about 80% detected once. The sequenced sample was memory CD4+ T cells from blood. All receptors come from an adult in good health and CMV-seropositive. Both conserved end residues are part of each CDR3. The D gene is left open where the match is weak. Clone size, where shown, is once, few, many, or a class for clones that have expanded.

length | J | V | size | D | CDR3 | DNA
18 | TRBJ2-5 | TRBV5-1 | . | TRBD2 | CASSLGHGLAGAGETQYF | TGCGCCAGCAGCTTGGGCCACGGACTAGCGGGAGCTGGAGAGACCCAGTACTTC
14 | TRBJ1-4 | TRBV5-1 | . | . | CASSLGGADEKLFF | TGCGCCAGCAGCTTGGGGGGCGCCGATGAAAAACTGTTTTTT
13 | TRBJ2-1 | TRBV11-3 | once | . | CASSLRVQGEQFF | TGTGCCAGCAGTTTGCGTGTGCAGGGTGAGCAGTTCTTC
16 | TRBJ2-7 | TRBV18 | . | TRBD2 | CASSPPSGRVTYEQYF | TGTGCCAGCTCACCGCCTAGCGGGAGGGTCACCTACGAGCAGTACTTC
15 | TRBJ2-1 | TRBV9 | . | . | CASSVEAWRYNEQFF | TGTGCCAGCAGCGTAGAAGCGTGGCGCTACAATGAGCAGTTCTTC
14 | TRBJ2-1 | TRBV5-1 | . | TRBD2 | CASSLAGGANEQFF | TGCGCCAGCAGCCTAGCGGGAGGAGCAAATGAGCAGTTCTTC
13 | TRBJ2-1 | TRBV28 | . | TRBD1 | CASWTGARNEQFF | TGTGCCAGCTGGACAGGGGCGAGGAATGAGCAGTTCTTC
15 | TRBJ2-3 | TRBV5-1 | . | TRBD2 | CASSMTSGSADTQYF | TGCGCCAGCAGCATGACTAGCGGGAGTGCAGATACGCAGTATTTT
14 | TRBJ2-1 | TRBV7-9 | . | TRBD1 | CASSLLGQGNEQFF | TGTGCCAGCAGCTTACTAGGACAGGGCAATGAGCAGTTCTTC
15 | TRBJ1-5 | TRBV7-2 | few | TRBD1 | CASSSRTGGNQPQHF | TGTGCCAGCAGCTCCCGGACAGGGGGCAATCAGCCCCAGCATTTT
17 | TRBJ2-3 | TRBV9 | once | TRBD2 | CASSIPSGGLGTDTQYF | TGTGCCAGCAGCATTCCCTCTGGGGGACTAGGCACAGATACGCAGTATTTT
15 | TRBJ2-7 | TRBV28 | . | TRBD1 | CASSLSGTGSHEQYF | TGTGCCAGCAGTTTATCCGGGACAGGGTCCCACGAGCAGTACTTC
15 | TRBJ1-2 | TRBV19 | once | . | CASSIARLGADGYTF | TGTGCCAGTAGTATAGCACGTCTCGGGGCTGATGGCTACACCTTC
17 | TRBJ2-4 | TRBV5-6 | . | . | CASSLGGVGGAKNIQYF | TGTGCCAGCAGCTTGGGTGGAGTTGGAGGGGCCAAAAACATTCAGTACTTC
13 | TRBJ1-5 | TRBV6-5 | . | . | CASSLRVDQPQHF | TGTGCCAGCAGTTTGAGGGTGGATCAGCCCCAGCATTTT
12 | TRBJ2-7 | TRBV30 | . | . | CAWSGGSYEQYF | TGTGCCTGGAGTGGGGGTTCCTACGAGCAGTACTTC
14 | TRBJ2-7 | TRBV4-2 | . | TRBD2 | CASSQGLAGYEQYF | TGTGCCAGCAGCCAAGGGCTAGCGGGCTACGAGCAGTACTTC
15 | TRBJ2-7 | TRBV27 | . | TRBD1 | CASSLGTGGAYEQYF | TGTGCCAGCAGCCTCGGGACAGGGGGCGCTTACGAGCAGTACTTC
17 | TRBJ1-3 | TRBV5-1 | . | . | CASSLRGDSVSGNTIYF | TGCGCCAGCAGCTTGCGGGGAGACAGTGTCTCTGGAAACACCATATATTTT
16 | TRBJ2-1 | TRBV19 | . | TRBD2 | CASSGIAGLSYNEQFF | TGTGCCAGTAGTGGAATAGCGGGATTGTCCTACAATGAGCAGTTCTTC